The rows below give T cell receptor beta chains drawn from one sample of a study of blood T cell repertoires in COVID-19. Assay used: immunoSEQ multiplex PCR; TCRdb lists only in-frame clones, some missing. The repertoire has a few hundred thousand clones, 80% to 85% of them found once; the top ten carry 5%. The material sequenced was PBMCs or T cells enriched from blood (not recorded which). The receptors derive from a man in his forties who had been exposed to COVID-19. Both conserved end residues are part of each CDR3. The order of the fields is V gene, J gene, D gene, clone size, CDR3 length, CDR3 protein. D genes are given only for firm matches. Clone size is not always given. Where it is, it says once, few, many or a class for expanded clones.

V: TRBV27
J: TRBJ2-7
D: .
size: once
length: 15
CDR3: CASSLGQIYPYEQYF

V: TRBV4-1
J: TRBJ2-2
D: .
size: .
length: 16
CDR3: CASSQVGLGNTGELFF

V: TRBV27
J: TRBJ1-1
D: TRBD1
size: .
length: 11
CDR3: CASSLGQEAFF

V: TRBV6-1
J: TRBJ1-3
D: .
size: once
length: 16
CDR3: CASSESIMSGGNTIYF

V: TRBV3-1/TRBV3-2
J: TRBJ2-1
D: TRBD1
size: .
length: 15
CDR3: CASSPTGTDLFEQFF

V: TRBV12-3/TRBV12-4
J: TRBJ1-6
D: .
size: .
length: 13
CDR3: CASRRTVNSPLHF

V: TRBV4-2
J: TRBJ2-3
D: TRBD2
size: .
length: 15
CDR3: CASAGASGGSDTQYF

V: TRBV7-8
J: TRBJ1-4
D: .
size: .
length: 14
CDR3: CASSLVWWEEKLFF

V: TRBV5-8
J: TRBJ2-1
D: .
size: .
length: 17
CDR3: CASSREPGTHSYNEQFF

V: TRBV27
J: TRBJ1-2
D: TRBD1
size: .
length: 14
CDR3: CASRPLTGLHGYTF

V: TRBV4-1
J: TRBJ2-7
D: TRBD2
size: .
length: 16
CDR3: CASSLPPAGVPLEQYF

V: TRBV7-3
J: TRBJ1-1
D: .
size: few
length: 13
CDR3: CASSFAGVREAFF

V: TRBV5-6
J: TRBJ2-7
D: .
size: few
length: 14
CDR3: CASSSTDRPREQYF

V: TRBV19
J: TRBJ1-1
D: .
size: .
length: 16
CDR3: CASSPRASGLNTEAFF

V: TRBV6-5
J: TRBJ1-5
D: .
size: .
length: 15
CDR3: CASSAALPKEQPQHF

V: TRBV19
J: TRBJ1-4
D: .
size: .
length: 15
CDR3: CASRGGVATNEKLFF

V: TRBV30
J: TRBJ1-1
D: .
size: .
length: 14
CDR3: CAWTAQGSGTEAFF

V: TRBV7-2
J: TRBJ1-1
D: TRBD1
size: .
length: 13
CDR3: CASSQQGRNEAFF

V: TRBV19
J: TRBJ2-3
D: TRBD2
size: .
length: 19
CDR3: CASSGRLAGGPVKPDTQYF

V: TRBV11-2
J: TRBJ2-1
D: TRBD2
size: .
length: 15
CDR3: CASSLDTTSGRVAFF

V: TRBV11-1
J: TRBJ2-5
D: .
size: .
length: 13
CDR3: CASIGAEQETQYF

V: TRBV6-5
J: TRBJ2-7
D: TRBD2
size: .
length: 14
CDR3: CASRAGRGIYEQYF

V: TRBV18
J: TRBJ2-7
D: TRBD2
size: .
length: 14
CDR3: CASSSLAETYEQYF

V: TRBV19
J: TRBJ1-3
D: .
size: .
length: 15
CDR3: CASTEGAYSGNTIYF

V: TRBV19
J: TRBJ2-1
D: .
size: .
length: 17
CDR3: CASSIDRGLLKVSEQFF

V: TRBV30
J: TRBJ2-7
D: .
size: .
length: 13
CDR3: CAWSVRRGGEPYF

V: TRBV30
J: TRBJ1-4
D: .
size: .
length: 15
CDR3: CAWGTGTTTNAKLFF

V: TRBV29-1
J: TRBJ1-2
D: TRBD1
size: .
length: 13
CDR3: CSVDTGVGYGYTF

V: TRBV19
J: TRBJ2-1
D: .
size: .
length: 13
CDR3: CASSRGASNEQFF

V: TRBV7-6
J: TRBJ1-1
D: TRBD1
size: .
length: 15
CDR3: CASSLAVQGSTEAFF

V: TRBV28
J: TRBJ1-5
D: .
size: .
length: 10
CDR3: CASSFKPQHF

V: TRBV7-2
J: TRBJ2-1
D: TRBD2
size: .
length: 14
CDR3: CASSLTSGYNEQFF

V: TRBV7-2
J: TRBJ2-2
D: .
size: .
length: 14
CDR3: CASSLAEIAGELFF

V: TRBV29-1
J: TRBJ1-1
D: .
size: .
length: 12
CDR3: CSVEVQNTEAFF

V: TRBV12-3/TRBV12-4
J: TRBJ2-1
D: TRBD2
size: few
length: 13
CDR3: CASRTGTINEQFF

V: TRBV10-3
J: TRBJ1-3
D: TRBD1
size: .
length: 13
CDR3: CAISGTAGNTIYF

V: TRBV30
J: TRBJ2-1
D: TRBD1
size: .
length: 19
CDR3: CAWSVLGQGGRASYNEQFF

V: TRBV3-1/TRBV3-2
J: TRBJ2-2
D: .
size: few
length: 11
CDR3: CASSRGGELFF

V: TRBV4-1
J: TRBJ2-7
D: .
size: .
length: 16
CDR3: CASSQDRQKSSYEQYF

V: TRBV5-5
J: TRBJ2-2
D: .
size: .
length: 15
CDR3: CASSTGTINTGELFF

V: TRBV12-3/TRBV12-4
J: TRBJ2-1
D: .
size: once
length: 12
CDR3: CASSFSGGDQFF

V: TRBV6-5
J: TRBJ2-5
D: TRBD1
size: .
length: 12
CDR3: CASSRGLETQYF

V: TRBV6-5
J: TRBJ1-2
D: .
size: .
length: 13
CDR3: CAGRLTANYGYTF

V: TRBV24-1
J: TRBJ2-2
D: .
size: .
length: 15
CDR3: CATSDSLGNTGELFF

V: TRBV19
J: TRBJ2-1
D: .
size: .
length: 11
CDR3: CASLQGIEQFF

V: TRBV19
J: TRBJ2-1
D: TRBD1
size: .
length: 14
CDR3: CASTTGTGGNEQFF

V: TRBV7-9
J: TRBJ2-1
D: .
size: .
length: 16
CDR3: CASSSYGQGIINEQFF

V: TRBV9
J: TRBJ1-1
D: .
size: .
length: 12
CDR3: CASSVGDTEAFF

V: TRBV24-1
J: TRBJ2-1
D: TRBD2
size: .
length: 12
CDR3: CAANSGIGEQFF

V: TRBV19
J: TRBJ1-1
D: .
size: .
length: 9
CDR3: CASKYGAFF

V: TRBV27
J: TRBJ1-2
D: TRBD1
size: .
length: 15
CDR3: CASSFRQGLRYGYTF

V: TRBV7-9
J: TRBJ2-7
D: TRBD2
size: .
length: 14
CDR3: CASNPSGSNYEQYF

V: TRBV6-1
J: TRBJ1-4
D: .
size: .
length: 17
CDR3: CASSEGRRSRADEKLFF

V: TRBV5-6
J: TRBJ2-3
D: .
size: .
length: 15
CDR3: CASSRPGERPDTQYF

V: TRBV12-3/TRBV12-4
J: TRBJ1-5
D: .
size: .
length: 13
CDR3: CASSLAHNQPQHF

V: TRBV6-5
J: TRBJ2-6
D: .
size: .
length: 13
CDR3: CASSYSAGSVLTF

V: TRBV30
J: TRBJ2-2
D: .
size: .
length: 14
CDR3: CAWSGGAGAGELFF